This passage covers 16 T cell receptor beta chains from one sample sequenced in a study of breast tumors, draining lymph nodes, adjacent tissues. Breast cancer patients provided tissue from their axillary draining lymph nodes. TCRdb reprocessed the multiplex PCR reads via MiXCR and lists one record per CDR3 protein. The sample includes approximately 190,000 distinct CDR3 sequences, around 29% of them seen just once. The sample comprised axillary lymph node tissue. The receptors originated from a female donor with breast cancer. Some clones in this sample may be carry-over from other donors' samples.

This clonotype was observed at least ten times. The V gene is TRBV5-4, the J gene TRBJ2-5, with TRBD2 identical over 8 bases. Germline loops: CDR1 SGHNT, CDR2 YYREEE (reference sequence). With V trimmed by 4 bases and J by 7 bases, 6 bases remained unmatched. This CDR3 region has 13 residues. DNA for the CDR3: TGTGCCAGCAGCCAGGCCGGGGGGGGGACCCAGTACTTC. It encodes CASSQAGGGTQYF.

This clonotype was counted at least ten times. The chain has TRBV11-2 and TRBJ2-7; possible D gene TRBD1, 6 bases. V lost 5 bases and J lost 3, with 17 bases in between. This CDR3 spans 15 amino acids. Germline V gene sequence: CDR1 SGHAT, CDR2 FQNNGV. CDR3 protein: CASSRNPGDNYEQYF. The CDR3 DNA reads TGTGCCAGCAGCCGCAACCCCGGGGACAACTACGAGCAGTACTTC.

This clonotype was recorded once. Since no conserved phenylalanine or tryptophan closes the CDR3, a read error is the likely cause. The rearrangement uses TRBV7-9 and TRBJ2-7; tentatively, D is TRBD1 (6 bases). CDR1 is SEHNR and CDR2 is FQNEAQ in the germline V gene (reference sequence). This CDR3 has 14 amino acids. With 0 bases removed from V and 2 bases from J, the gap between germline ends came to 8 bases. CDR3 DNA: TGTGCCAGCAGCTTAGCCTCAGGGGCCTACGAGCAGTACCAC. Its protein product is CASSLASGAYEQYH.

V gene TRBV28 combines with J gene TRBJ2-1; TRBD2 aligns across 7 bases. The J segment lost 7 bases and the V segment lost 3 bases, leaving 9 bases of the junction unmatched. This CDR3 region has 15 residues. The germline V gene encodes CDR1 MDHEN and CDR2 SYDVKM. The CDR3: CASSFISGKKNEQFF. In nucleotides, the CDR3 is TGTGCCAGCAGTTTTATCAGCGGGAAAAAGAATGAGCAGTTCTTC.

This clonotype was seen only a few times. Germline and junction disagree at one end, which may indicate a read error. The rearrangement joins TRBV2 to TRBJ1-5; a possible D gene is TRBD1 (5 bases). From germline, CDR1 is SNHLY and CDR2 FYNNEI. The CDR3 runs to 16 residues. CDR3 region: CASMAGLAGVNEPQHF. For the CDR3, the DNA is TGTGCCAGCATGGCTGGGCTAGCGGGGGTCAATGAGCCCCAGCATTTT.

The chain combines TRBV20-1 with TRBJ2-7, with 8 positions matching TRBD2. CDR3 length: 18 amino acids. The ends lost 3 bases at V and 3 bases at J; junction bases unmatched: 19. Per the germline V gene, CDR1 is DFQATT and CDR2 is SNEGSKA (reference sequence). The CDR3 reads CSASPLGSGTPPLYEQYF. DNA for the CDR3: TGCAGTGCTAGCCCCCTGGGTAGCGGGACCCCCCCCCTCTACGAGCAGTACTTC.

This clonotype was counted many times. For the CDR3, the DNA is TGTGCCAGCAGCCTGACTAGGGTTTTTAATTCACCCCTCCACTTT. Translation: CASSLTRVFNSPLHF. The V and J genes are TRBV7-2 and TRBJ1-6; D call uncertain. The CDR3 has 15 residues. V lost 5 bases and J 6 bases, leaving 14 bases between the germline ends. Germline values: CDR1 SGHTA, CDR2 FQGNSA. Based on the CDR3 plus reference TRBV7-2 and TRBJ1-6, the full variable domain is GAGVSQSPSNKVTEKGKDVELRCDPISGHTALYWYRQSLGQGLEFLIYFQGNSAPDKSGLPSDRFSAERTGGSVSTLTIQRTQQEDSAVYLCASSLTRVFNSPLHFGNGTRLTVT.

The sample holds many counts of this clonotype. V gene TRBV6-5 combines with J gene TRBJ2-7; possibly TRBD2 for D (5 bases). Trimming shortened V by 5 bases and J by 2 bases, and 10 bases separated the two germline ends. Germline values: CDR1 MNHEY, CDR2 SVGAGI. The CDR3 sequence is 13 residues long. Here the CDR3 DNA reads TGTGCCAGCAGTGCCGACGGGGCCTACGAGCAGTACTTC. This translates into CASSADGAYEQYF.

Ten or more counts support this clonotype. V usage is TRBV11-2 and J usage is TRBJ2-5; D tentatively fits TRBD1 or TRBD2 (6 bases each). Between the trimmed V and J ends, which lost 2 bases and 5 bases, there was a span of 9 bases. Looked up from germline, CDR1 is SGHAT and CDR2 is FQNNGV. The CDR3 has 13 amino acids. CDR3 residues: CASSLWRGETQYF. CDR3 sequence (DNA): TGTGCCAGCAGCTTATGGAGGGGGGAGACCCAGTACTTC.

V gene TRBV12-3 or TRBV12-4 combines with J gene TRBJ2-1, with D hard to call. The CDR3 has 17 residues. With 5 bases removed from V and 0 bases from J, the gap between germline ends came to 17 bases. The CDR3 sequence is CASSARVVGFSYNEQFF. The DNA of the CDR3 is TGTGCCAGCAGTGCCCGGGTGGTAGGGTTCTCCTACAATGAGCAGTTCTTC.

This clonotype was seen only once. A read error is possible here, since a much larger clone lies one base away. The rearrangement joins TRBV12-3 or TRBV12-4 to TRBJ2-5, with D tentatively TRBD2 (6 bases). The CDR3 length is 15 residues. The CDR3 DNA reads as TGTGCCAGCAGTTCCGAGGAGGGCCCCCAAGGGACCCAGTACTTC. Encoded protein: CASSSEEGPQGTQYF.

This clonotype has a count of ten or more. The gene calls are TRBV6-5 and TRBJ1-6; D unclear. CDR3 length: 14 residues. The germline V and J ends were trimmed by 0 bases and 9 bases, with 9 bases remaining between them. Looked up from germline, CDR1 is MNHEY and CDR2 is SVGAGI. DNA for the CDR3: TGTGCCAGCAGTTACTCGGTAGGGTTTTCACCCCTCCACTTT. Its translation: CASSYSVGFSPLHF.

This clonotype occurred many times. This chain uses TRBV6-5 with TRBJ2-7, with D tentatively TRBD1 or TRBD2 (5 bases each). The CDR3 consists of 13 residues. V lost 2 bases and J 3 bases, leaving 8 bases between the germline ends. Germline CDR1 and CDR2: MNHEY and SVGAGI. CDR3 nucleotides: TGTGCCAGCAGTTACCAGGGAGTCTACGAGCAGTACTTC. Residues: CASSYQGVYEQYF.

This clonotype was seen more than once but under ten times. The chain uses TRBV6-1 and TRBJ2-5; 8 nucleotides match TRBD1. Trimming at V came to 7 bases and at J to 2 bases, leaving 6 bases not matched to a gene. CDR3 length equals 14 residues. CDR1 and CDR2 (germline): MNHNS, SASEGT. The CDR3 nucleotides read TGTGCCAGCAATTCAGGGGGCGGACAAGAGACCCAGTACTTC. Its protein is CASNSGGGQETQYF.

Ten or more counts support this clonotype. This chain joins TRBV3-1 and TRBJ2-7; 8 bases fit TRBD2. This CDR3 region has 13 residues. V gave up 4 bases and J gave up 5 bases; unmatched junction bases: 4. Germline CDR1 and CDR2: LGHDT and YNNKEL (reference sequence). The CDR3 DNA sequence: TGTGCCAGCAGCCCGGGACTAGAGGACGAGCAGTACTTC. Amino acids: CASSPGLEDEQYF.

This clonotype was counted at least ten times. V and J are TRBV5-1 and TRBJ2-2, with TRBD1 identical over 9 bases. There are 15 residues in the CDR3. The ends lost 2 bases at V and 5 bases at J; junction bases unmatched: 4. CDR1 and CDR2 from the germline V gene are SGHRS and YFSETQ. CDR3 protein: CASSFTGGITGELFF. In nucleotides, the CDR3 is TGCGCCAGCAGCTTTACAGGGGGCATTACCGGGGAGCTGTTTTTT.